The 6 T cell receptor beta chains below come from one sample, sequenced in a study of cytotoxic CD8 clonotypes in ibrutinib-treated CLL. The table came from immunoSEQ multiplex PCR; TCRdb's copy has only in-frame clones and leaves some out. The top ten hold roughly 14% of the sample, which has 60,000 or so clones, approximately 62% seen once. This specimen consisted of PBMCs, obtained after 12 months of ibrutinib treatment. The receptors originated from a human donor with chronic lymphocytic leukemia.

V is TRBV7-9 and J is TRBJ2-5; the D gene is possibly TRBD2 (6 bases). V was pared by 1 base and J by 4 bases, with 10 bases between. CDR3 length: 14 amino acids. Germline V gene lookup returns CDR1 SEHNR and CDR2 FQNEAQ (reference sequence). The CDR3 bases are TGTGCCAGCAGCTTAGGAGGGCGGGGAGAGACCCAGTACTTC. This encodes CASSLGGRGETQYF.

This clone was counted once. V usage is TRBV7-9 and J usage is TRBJ2-3; 9 nucleotides agree with TRBD2. V shed 6 bases and J 6 bases; nucleotides not matched to a gene: 13. The germline CDR1 and CDR2 sequences are SEHNR and FQNEAQ (reference sequence). This CDR3 has 16 amino acids. In DNA, the CDR3 is TGTGCCAGCAGTCCCGGGACTAGCTATAATACGGATACGCAGTATTTT. Protein product: CASSPGTSYNTDTQYF.

This chain uses TRBV23-1 with TRBJ1-5, with D hard to call. TRBV23-1 is assigned to the ORF class and has an uncertain function. With 3 bases removed from V and 5 bases from J, the gap between germline ends came to 14 bases. The CDR3 is 15 amino acids. The chain's CDR3 is CASSHSGPIHQPQHF. CDR3 sequence (DNA): TGCGCCAGCAGTCATTCAGGACCGATCCATCAGCCCCAGCATTTT.

This clone was seen a single time. The V gene is TRBV28, the J gene TRBJ1-1; unclear D gene. Germline assignment: CDR1 MDHEN and CDR2 SYDVKM. Trimming removed 2 bases from V and 1 base from J, with 8 bases in between. This CDR3 comprises 14 residues. This CDR3 is CASSLVGTNTEAFF. The CDR3 nucleotides read TGTGCCAGCAGTTTAGTAGGCACGAACACTGAAGCTTTCTTT.

The rearrangement links TRBV6-6 to TRBJ1-6; D unresolved. V was pared by 7 bases and J by 0 bases, with 10 bases between. The CDR3 runs 15 residues. The germline gives CDR1 MNHNY, CDR2 SVGAGI (reference sequence). The CDR3 is CASKGRSSYNSPLHF. CDR3 DNA sequence: TGTGCCAGCAAGGGCCGAAGCTCCTATAATTCACCCCTCCACTTT.

The rearrangement uses TRBV19 and TRBJ1-5, with D perhaps TRBD1 (5 bases). V was trimmed by 3 bases and J by 0 bases, leaving 9 bases between them. This CDR3 has 15 amino acids. Germline V gene lookup returns CDR1 LNHDA and CDR2 SQIVND (reference sequence). CDR3 nucleotide sequence: TGTGCCAGTAGTATGGCAGGGAATAGCAATCAGCCCCAGCATTTT. Its translation is CASSMAGNSNQPQHF.